This TCR beta chain was recorded in a study of radiation and T cells in renal cell carcinoma. Repertoires were generated with immunoSEQ multiplex PCR, while TCRdb's copy carries only in-frame clones and drops some. The table lists roughly 160,000 clones, roughly nine tenths of them singletons. The CDR3 consists of 17 residues. The germline V and J ends were trimmed by 0 bases and 0 bases, with 12 bases remaining between them. Germline V gene sequence: CDR1 SGHDT, CDR2 YYEEEE. Time point of the sample: blood 4 weeks post-SBRT, at nephrectomy. The treatment denotes: 15 Gy SBRT to primary tumor, nephrectomy 4 weeks later. Nephrectomy followed 15 Gy stereotactic body radiation by 4 weeks.

The rearrangement joins TRBV5-6 to TRBJ2-2; tentative D call: TRBD1 (6 bases). The starting material was blood, obtained from a patient whose treatment included radiotherapy and nephrectomy. The source of this sequence is a woman in her 50s with renal cell carcinoma. CDR3 sequence (DNA): TGTGCCAGCAGCTTGGTTACAGGGACCCCGAACACCGGGGAGCTGTTTTTT. Protein: CASSLVTGTPNTGELFF. The whole variable domain, remainder taken from reference TRBV5-6 and TRBJ2-2, is DAGVTQSPTHLIKTRGQQVTLRCSPKSGHDTVSWYQQALGQGPQFIFQYYEEEERQRGNFPDRFSGHQFPNYSSELNVNALLLGDSALYLCASSLVTGTPNTGELFFGEGSRLTVL.